The following is a T cell receptor (beta chain) sequence with its context. Graves' hyperthyroidism was deemed stable absent ophthalmopathy progression within 18 months. Together with thyroid ultrasound, orbital computed tomography, serum thyroxine and TRAb, clinical symptoms were used for diagnoses. PBMCs came from 10 ml fresh peripheral blood. RNA transcripts yielded amplified TCR beta CDR3 regions. An initial round of RT-PCR targeting the TCR CDR3 relied on the HTBI primer set. From the multiplex PCR reads, TCRdb called clonotypes with MiXCR, one entry per CDR3 protein. The table shows 450,000 to 650,000 distinct CDR3 sequences, with around 21% occurring only once. The sample comes from a study of T cells in Graves' hyperthyroidism and ophthalmopathy. This clonotype originated in a man younger than 35 with Graves' hyperthyroidism. Sequenced: blood.

CDR3 DNA: TGTGCCAGCAGTTTAAGTCCGGGTCTGCGCTACGAGCAGTACTTC. Its translation is CASSLSPGLRYEQYF. The chain uses TRBV28 and TRBJ2-7; the D is unclear. V was cut by 2 bases and J by 3 bases, with 14 bases left in between. Germline V gene lookup returns CDR1 MDHEN and CDR2 SYDVKM. The CDR3 loop spans 15 amino acids.